This T cell receptor (beta chain) appears in the sequencing data of a study of beta chain features in type 1 diabetes. Study as a whole: Patients looked much like healthy donors when it came to age, gender and cell yields.

Blood was collected once per donor into heparin, averaging about 100 mL. Isolation of CD4+ naive, central memory, regulatory and stem cell-like memory cells was achieved by sorting via CD45RO/CCR7/CD25/CD127/CD95/CD27. The entirety of the isolated RNA underwent reverse transcription, so expressed TCRB transcripts were sequenced. Clones were read by immunoSEQ multiplex PCR, and TCRdb kept only the in-frame ones, dropping some. The repertoire has about 150,000 clones, 11% of them found once; the top ten carry roughly 1.9%. The CDR3 length is 15 residues. V gave up 0 bases and J gave up 13 bases, with 19 bases separating them. Germline V lookup: CDR1 LNHNV, CDR2 YYDKDF (reference sequence).

This sequence originates from a man aged 18 to 29 in good health. The specimen sequenced was central memory CD4+ T cells from blood. This rearrangement joins TRBV15 to TRBJ2-1; D remains unclear. The CDR3 loop reads CATSRDHFSWTQQFF. The CDR3 nucleotides read TGTGCCACCAGCAGAGATCACTTCTCTTGGACCCAACAGTTCTTC.